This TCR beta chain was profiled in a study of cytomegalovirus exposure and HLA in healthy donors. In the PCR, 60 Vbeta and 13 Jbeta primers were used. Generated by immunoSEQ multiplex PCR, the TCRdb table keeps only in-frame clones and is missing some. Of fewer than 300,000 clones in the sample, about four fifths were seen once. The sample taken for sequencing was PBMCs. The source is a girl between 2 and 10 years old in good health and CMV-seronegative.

The CDR3 DNA reads as TGTGCCAGCAGCTTAGCTAGTCGGGGGATGTACCAAGAGACCCAGTACTTC. Its translation is CASSLASRGMYQETQYF. The chain combines TRBV7-9 with TRBJ2-5; TRBD2 might be the D (6 bases). Per the germline V gene, CDR1 is SEHNR and CDR2 is FQNEAQ (reference sequence). There are 17 residues in the CDR3. Trimming took 0 bases from V and 0 from J, leaving 14 bases between them.